The text below deals with one TCR beta chain. CDR3 length: 14 amino acids. CDR1 and CDR2 from the germline V gene are MNHEY and SVGAGI. The V and J ends lost 6 bases and 4 bases, in that order; junction bases with no gene match: 4. This entry comes from a study of blood T cell repertoires in COVID-19. About the research overall: The United States, Italy and Spain provided the acute and convalescent COVID-19 samples.

Original processing methods: By means of reference gene primer amplification, nucleated cell counts were estimated. Assay used: immunoSEQ multiplex PCR; TCRdb lists only in-frame clones, some missing. The DNA gave D and trimming, while V, J and clone size come from that table. This sample yields over 50,000 clones, of which around 84% are seen a single time; 12% belongs to the top ten. The chain is built from TRBV6-5 and TRBJ2-3, with TRBD1 matching over 10 bases. The sample taken for sequencing was peripheral blood. This clonotype originated in a man aged 65-85 years with active COVID-19. Here the CDR3 reads CASSRDRGSDTQYF. CDR3 bases: TGTGCCAGCAGCCGGGACAGGGGATCAGATACGCAGTATTTT.